This T cell receptor (beta chain) was identified during a study of T cell repertoires in cytomegalovirus infection. TCRdb recomputed calls from the reads with MiXCR, one row per CDR3 protein. The repertoire holds about 830,000 distinct CDR3 sequences, with about 33% as singletons. Comments on this clonotype: Its antigen is unidentified.

This CDR3 is built from 13 residues. Trimming shortened V by 5 bases and J by 0 bases, and 11 bases separated the two germline ends. Per the germline V gene, CDR1 is DFQATT and CDR2 is SNEGSKA (reference sequence). The receptor's source is a human donor in good health (CMV status not recorded). Some clones in this sample may be carry-over from other donors' samples. The chain links TRBV20-1 to TRBJ2-7; D possibly corresponds to TRBD2 (6 bases). Sequences were derived from cultured CD8+ T cells from PBMCs, sampled from culture after CMV antigen stimulation. CDR3 sequence (DNA): TGCAGTGCTTCCGGGGGAAGCTCCTACGAGCAGTACTTC. Its protein is CSASGGSSYEQYF.